The clone carrying this T cell receptor (beta chain) was seen a handful of times. The antigen is undetermined. TCRdb keeps only in-frame clones here, not all; method: immunoSEQ multiplex PCR. This sample has about 34,000 clones, with over 80% found just once. The sample belongs to a study of PD-1 blockade in mismatch repair-deficient tumors. Study information: All were previously treated, progressing patients with eleven to twelve mismatch repair-deficient cancer types.

General study points: After pembrolizumab, tumor-resident clones rose rapidly, then generally contracted before radiologic responses.

Germline CDR1 reads SGHRS; CDR2 reads YFSETQ. J gave up 0 bases and V 0 bases, and 3 bases lay outside the gene matches. The CDR3 spans 15 residues. Material: PBMCs, obtained less than 7 weeks after starting pembrolizumab. The TCR comes from an adult with mismatch repair-deficient cancer. The gene calls are TRBV5-1 and TRBJ2-7; TRBD1 matches at 7 bases. CDR3 in DNA: TGCGCCAGCAGCTTGGAAGGGGACAGCTCCTACGAGCAGTACTTC. It yields the protein CASSLEGDSSYEQYF.